Following are 28 T cell receptor beta chains from one sample sequenced in a study of T cells in Graves' hyperthyroidism and ophthalmopathy. Amplification of TCR beta CDR3 regions was performed using RNA transcripts as template. HTBI primers drove first-round RT-PCR of the TCR CDR3. TCRdb itself ran the multiplex PCR reads through MiXCR, one entry per CDR3 protein. The sample shows some 500,000 distinct CDR3 sequences, around 22% of them seen only once. Sequences were obtained from blood. Receptor source: a woman in her twenties or thirties with Graves' ophthalmopathy.

The chain uses TRBV9 and TRBJ2-7, with TRBD1 matching 7 bases. The germline V gene encodes CDR1 SGDLS and CDR2 YYNGEE. V lost 2 bases and J lost 0; bases outside the gene matches: 5. This CDR3 spans 15 amino acids. CDR3 DNA sequence: TGTGCCAGCAGCGTTACAGGGGCCCCCTCCTACGAGCAGTACTTC. It specifies CASSVTGAPSYEQYF.

This clonotype was counted only a few times. The chain links TRBV12-3 or TRBV12-4 to TRBJ1-2; the match to TRBD1 covers 9 bases. The CDR3 contains 15 residues. V was pared by 3 bases and J by 2 bases, with 4 bases of the junction left unmatched. CDR3 sequence reads: CASSFGGTGNYGYTF. The CDR3 nucleotides read TGTGCCAGCAGTTTCGGGGGGACAGGGAACTATGGCTACACCTTC.

V usage is TRBV9 and J usage is TRBJ1-2, with D tentatively TRBD1 (6 bases). Trimming shortened V by 0 bases and J by 4 bases, and 13 bases separated the two germline ends. Germline V gives CDR1 SGDLS, CDR2 YYNGEE. This CDR3 has 15 residues. The CDR3 DNA sequence: TGTGCCAGCAGCGTAGGTGGACAGCCGAGCTATGGCTACACCTTC. Encoded protein: CASSVGGQPSYGYTF.

This clonotype was picked up a small number of times. CDR3 loop: CASSPRGGEGGYTF. CDR3 DNA: TGTGCCAGCAGCCCGAGAGGGGGTGAAGGTGGCTACACCTTC. This chain uses TRBV14 with TRBJ1-2, with a tentative D call TRBD1 (6 bases). Trimming took off 4 bases at V and 7 bases at J, with 16 bases between the two ends. The germline V gene encodes CDR1 SGHDN and CDR2 FVKESK. The CDR3 sequence is 14 residues long.

The sample holds one count of this clonotype. The V call is TRBV19, the J call TRBJ2-7; D is unclear. V dropped 3 bases and J dropped 3 bases, with 9 bases sitting between them. CDR3 length: 13 residues. CDR1 is LNHDA and CDR2 is SQIVND in the germline V gene (reference sequence). The DNA for the CDR3 is TGTGCCAGTAGTATCCGGACGGGCTACGAGCAGTACTTC. Translated: CASSIRTGYEQYF.

The sample holds many counts of this clonotype. V and J are TRBV11-2 and TRBJ2-4; D ambiguous. Trimming took 2 bases from V and 0 from J, leaving 5 bases between them. The CDR3 spans 14 residues. Germline V CDR1 and CDR2: SGHAT, FQNNGV. The CDR3 nucleotides read TGTGCCAGCAGCTTATCAGCAGCCAAAAACATTCAGTACTTC. Its translation is CASSLSAAKNIQYF.

This clonotype was seen at least ten times. J is TRBJ2-7 and V is TRBV28; D not resolved. This CDR3 contains 13 residues. Trimming took 3 bases from V and 4 from J, leaving 10 bases between them. CDR1 MDHEN and CDR2 SYDVKM come from the germline V gene. CDR3 amino acids: CASSFPGRYEQYF. CDR3 nucleotides: TGTGCCAGCAGTTTTCCGGGTCGGTACGAGCAGTACTTC.

V is TRBV9 and J is TRBJ2-5; TRBD2 aligns across 12 bases. This CDR3 comprises 16 residues. Trimming at V came to 2 bases and at J to 2 bases, leaving 4 bases not matched to a gene. Per the germline V gene, CDR1 is SGDLS and CDR2 is YYNGEE. The CDR3 nucleotides read TGTGCCAGCAGCGTGAGAGGACTAGCGGGGCAAGAGACCCAGTACTTC. Amino acid sequence: CASSVRGLAGQETQYF.

There are many counts of this clonotype. The CDR3 region is CASSIQGASQPQHF. The CDR3 nucleotides read TGTGCCAGCAGTATACAGGGGGCGAGTCAGCCCCAGCATTTT. V usage is TRBV2 and J usage is TRBJ1-5; 9 positions agree with TRBD1. In germline, CDR1 is SNHLY, CDR2 FYNNEI. With 5 bases clipped from V and 6 bases from J, the junction kept 5 bases outside the gene matches. The CDR3 has 14 amino acids.

This clonotype was picked up many times. V and J are TRBV28 and TRBJ1-1, with 7 bases fitting TRBD1. The V gene's germline CDR1 is MDHEN and CDR2 SYDVKM. V was clipped by 7 bases and J by 4 bases; unmatched bases: 6. This CDR3 has 13 residues. In nucleotides, the CDR3 is TGTGCCAGCAAAATACAGGGGTTCACTGAAGCTTTCTTT. Translated: CASKIQGFTEAFF.

This clonotype was seen ten or more times. CDR3 region: CASRGQGARYEQYF. DNA for the CDR3: TGTGCCAGCAGGGGACAGGGGGCGCGTTACGAGCAGTACTTC. This sequence joins TRBV28 and TRBJ2-7, with 12 bases that match TRBD1. With 6 bases clipped from V and 4 bases from J, the junction kept 4 bases outside the gene matches. The CDR3 has 14 amino acids. The germline gives CDR1 MDHEN, CDR2 SYDVKM. Full variable domain (outside the CDR3, taken from reference TRBV28 and TRBJ2-7): DVKVTQSSRYLVKRTGEKVFLECVQDMDHENMFWYRQDPGLGLRLIYFSYDVKMKEKGDIPEGYSVSREKKERFSLILESASTNQTSMYLCASRGQGARYEQYFGPGTRLTVT.

The chain uses TRBV5-1 and TRBJ2-5; no firm D call. CDR1 and CDR2 (germline): SGHRS, YFSETQ. V was pared by 0 bases and J by 2 bases, with 14 bases between. The CDR3 covers 16 residues. The CDR3 reads CASSLGVVATQETQYF. Written as DNA, the CDR3 is TGCGCCAGCAGCTTGGGAGTCGTGGCTACACAAGAGACCCAGTACTTC.

This chain links TRBV12-5 with TRBJ2-2; D unresolved. Germline CDR1 is LGHNT and CDR2 is FRNRAP. The V end was cut by 2 bases, the J end by 7 bases, with 8 bases between. This CDR3 is 13 amino acids long. DNA for the CDR3: TGTGCTAGTGGTTTGAGCTCGAGCGGGGAGCTGTTTTTT. It specifies CASGLSSSGELFF.

In its sample, this clonotype was seen a few times. V usage is TRBV12-3 or TRBV12-4 and J usage is TRBJ1-2, with D hard to call. The CDR3 length is 14 residues. V was pared by 3 bases and J by 0 bases, with 8 bases between. CDR3 residues: CASSFGSSNYGYTF. Here the CDR3 DNA reads TGTGCCAGCAGTTTCGGGAGTTCTAACTATGGCTACACCTTC.

This clonotype was seen ten or more times. The chain carries TRBV5-1 and TRBJ2-5; D might be TRBD1 (5 bases). Trimming stripped 5 bases from V and 1 base from J, with 9 bases between. The germline V gene encodes CDR1 SGHRS and CDR2 YFSETQ. The CDR3 covers 13 residues. CDR3: CASSSGPQETQYF. The CDR3 nucleotides read TGCGCCAGCAGTTCAGGGCCCCAAGAGACCCAGTACTTC.

This clonotype occurred many times. The rearrangement joins TRBV6-2 or TRBV6-3 to TRBJ1-5; D is uncertain. Deletions cut 4 bases from V and 3 bases from J, with 16 bases between. The germline gives CDR1 MNHEY, CDR2 SVGEGT. The CDR3 spans 16 residues. The CDR3 region has the DNA TGTGCCAGCAGTTCCCAACCAACCTTTTACAATCAGCCCCAGCATTTT. The encoded protein is CASSSQPTFYNQPQHF.

This rearrangement joins TRBV4-1 to TRBJ1-2; TRBD1 aligns across 10 bases. In germline, CDR1 is MGHRA, CDR2 YSYEKL. This CDR3 has 15 residues. V shed 6 bases and J 7 bases; nucleotides not matched to a gene: 11. This chain's CDR3 is CASRPVGQGDGGYTF. CDR3 DNA: TGCGCCAGCAGACCCGTTGGACAGGGGGACGGTGGCTACACCTTC.

There are many counts of this clonotype. The V and J genes are TRBV6-5 and TRBJ1-1; 7 nucleotides line up with TRBD1. V lost 8 bases, J lost 4 bases, and 7 bases stayed unmatched. In germline, CDR1 is MNHEY, CDR2 SVGAGI. The CDR3 contains 13 residues. Here the CDR3 DNA reads TGTGCCAGCCGCCACAGGGGCGGCACTGAAGCTTTCTTT. Its translation is CASRHRGGTEAFF.

The J gene is TRBJ1-2, the V gene TRBV6-1; unclear D gene. V dropped 0 bases and J dropped 4 bases, with 9 bases sitting between them. In germline, CDR1 is MNHNS, CDR2 SASEGT. The CDR3 is 14 amino acids. CDR3 nucleotides: TGTGCCAGCAGTGAAGCTAAGGCCCTCTATGGCTACACCTTC. Translation: CASSEAKALYGYTF.

The chain is built from TRBV28 and TRBJ2-7; D is uncertain. Germline CDR1 MDHEN, CDR2 SYDVKM. The CDR3 is 15 residues long. V was clipped by 7 bases and J by 4 bases, with 20 bases between them. The CDR3 nucleotides read TGTGCCAGCACCCCACTGAGCCAGGAGAATTACGAGCAGTACTTC. This gives the protein CASTPLSQENYEQYF.

This clonotype was detected ten times or more. V gene TRBV11-2 combines with J gene TRBJ2-7; 8 positions match TRBD2. After removal of 2 bases from V and 6 bases from J, the junction contained 12 bases not matched to a gene. The CDR3 is 16 residues long. Germline assignment: CDR1 SGHAT and CDR2 FQNNGV. The CDR3 region is CASSLPFTSGTPEQYF. DNA of the CDR3: TGTGCCAGCAGCTTACCCTTCACTAGCGGTACCCCCGAGCAGTACTTC.

The chain has TRBV6-5 and TRBJ1-6; 7 bases line up with TRBD1. J lost 7 bases, V lost 6 bases, and 3 bases had no gene match. Germline V gives CDR1 MNHEY, CDR2 SVGAGI. This CDR3 is built from 13 residues. CDR3 amino acids: CASRQGPNSPLHF. For the CDR3, the DNA is TGTGCCAGCAGACAGGGGCCCAATTCACCCCTCCACTTT.

This clonotype has just one count. The rearrangement links TRBV28 to TRBJ2-7; maybe TRBD2 (5 bases). The CDR3 spans 16 residues. V shed 2 bases and J shed 5 bases, with 19 bases lying between them. Germline-derived CDR1 and CDR2 are MDHEN and SYDVKM. The CDR3 is CASSLSMVALLHEQYF. For the CDR3, the DNA is TGTGCCAGCAGTTTAAGTATGGTAGCGCTCCTGCACGAGCAGTACTTC.

V and J are TRBV7-8 and TRBJ2-7; D is perhaps TRBD2 (5 bases). The CDR3 spans 14 residues. V shed 3 bases and J shed 2 bases, with 11 bases lying between them. Germline V gene data show CDR1 as SGHVS and CDR2 as FQNEAQ. DNA of the CDR3: TGTGCCAGCAGCTTCTTCCGGGAACCCTACGAGCAGTACTTC. It codes for CASSFFREPYEQYF. Full variable domain (missing parts from reference TRBV7-8 and TRBJ2-7): GAGVSQSPRYKVAKRGQDVALRCDPISGHVSLFWYQQALGQGPEFLTYFQNEAQLDKSGLPSDRFFAERPEGSVSTLKIQRTQQEDSAVYLCASSFFREPYEQYFGPGTRLTVT.

This chain uses TRBV2 with TRBJ2-2, with 7 bases that match TRBD1. V was clipped by 3 bases and J by 2 bases; unmatched bases: 9. The CDR3 loop spans 17 amino acids. The germline gives CDR1 SNHLY, CDR2 FYNNEI. The CDR3 DNA sequence: TGTGCCAGCAGTGACCAGCGGCAGGGGGTAAACACCGGGGAGCTGTTTTTT. Amino acids: CASSDQRQGVNTGELFF.

This chain uses TRBV24-1 with TRBJ2-5; TRBD2 is a possible D gene (6 bases). The CDR3 is 15 residues long. Germline CDR1 is KGHDR and CDR2 is SFDVKD. Trimming pared 0 bases from V and 3 bases from J, leaving 10 bases between. CDR3 sequence (DNA): TGTGCCACCAGTGATTTGCGCGGGGTAAAAGAGACCCAGTACTTC. It translates to CATSDLRGVKETQYF.

The V and J genes are TRBV28 and TRBJ2-5; the match to TRBD1 covers 9 bases. Trimming at V came to 5 bases and at J to 7 bases, leaving 5 bases not matched to a gene. From germline, CDR1 is MDHEN and CDR2 SYDVKM. CDR3 length: 13 residues. This CDR3 is CASSVTGGATQYF. As DNA, the CDR3 is TGTGCCAGCAGTGTTACAGGGGGCGCGACCCAGTACTTC.

The genes are TRBV11-2 and TRBJ2-7, with D maybe TRBD2 (6 bases). The CDR3 sequence is 16 residues long. V was cut by 6 bases and J by 3 bases, with 21 bases left in between. Germline V gene data show CDR1 as SGHAT and CDR2 as FQNNGV. This chain's CDR3 is CASRTGWDSQIYEQYF. The CDR3 DNA reads TGTGCCAGCAGGACTGGGTGGGACTCACAAATCTACGAGCAGTACTTC.